The 12 T cell receptor beta chains reported below all come from one sample, sequenced in a study of blood T cell repertoires in COVID-19. Assay used: immunoSEQ multiplex PCR; TCRdb lists only in-frame clones, some missing. This table has roughly 350,000 clones, over 75% appearing once. The sequenced sample was peripheral blood. The receptors here all came from a woman aged 45-65 years with active or convalescent COVID-19.

The CDR3 bases are TGTGCCAGCAGCCCTTGGGTAGGGGGATCAGCTAATGAAAAACTGTTTTTT. It is translated as CASSPWVGGSANEKLFF. The V and J genes are TRBV5-8 and TRBJ1-4; tentatively, D is TRBD1 (6 bases). Germline values: CDR1 SGHTS, CDR2 YDEGEE. This CDR3 has 17 residues. Trimming removed 4 bases at V and 3 bases at J, with 19 bases between.

V is TRBV5-1 and J is TRBJ2-3; TRBD1 aligns across 10 bases. The length of the CDR3 is 16 residues. CDR1 is SGHRS, CDR2 YFSETQ, per germline. With V trimmed by 2 bases and J by 5 bases, 8 bases remained unmatched. This chain's CDR3 is CASSFQGQGTGDTQYF. CDR3 bases: TGCGCCAGCAGCTTCCAGGGACAGGGGACAGGAGATACGCAGTATTTT.

The chain joins TRBV30 to TRBJ2-5; 9 bases are shared with TRBD2. Germline trimming cut 0 bases from V and 4 bases from J; bases unmatched to any gene: 6. The length of the CDR3 is 15 residues. Germline CDR1 and CDR2: GTSNPN and SVGIG (reference sequence). This CDR3 reads CAWSVAGGQSETQYF. The DNA of the CDR3 is TGTGCCTGGAGTGTTGCGGGGGGGCAATCAGAGACCCAGTACTTC.

This chain joins TRBV11-2 and TRBJ1-4, with a possible D match to TRBD1 (5 bases). The V gene lost 2 bases and the J gene lost 4 bases, with 11 bases spanning the gap. Germline loops: CDR1 SGHAT, CDR2 FQNNGV. The CDR3 contains 15 residues. The CDR3 sequence is CASSLNGRGNEKLFF. Written as DNA, the CDR3 is TGTGCCAGCAGCTTAAACGGGAGGGGTAATGAAAAACTGTTTTTT.

V usage is TRBV19 and J usage is TRBJ1-5, with D possibly being TRBD1 (6 bases). With 4 bases removed from V and 4 bases from J, the gap between germline ends came to 14 bases. Per germline, CDR1 LNHDA and CDR2 SQIVND (reference sequence). The CDR3 is 15 residues long. This CDR3 reads CASSTRTVINQPQHF. The DNA of the CDR3 is TGTGCCAGTAGTACCAGGACAGTAATAAATCAGCCCCAGCATTTT.

Here the CDR3 DNA reads TGTGCCAGCAGTTTTTACAGGGGCACTGAAGCTTTCTTT. Its protein is CASSFYRGTEAFF. The rearrangement joins TRBV27 to TRBJ1-1, with 7 bases lining up with TRBD1. The CDR3 consists of 13 residues. V dropped 3 bases and J dropped 4; count of bases not matched to a gene: 2. The V gene's germline CDR1 is MNHEY and CDR2 SMNVEV (reference sequence).

This chain uses TRBV3-1 (or the pseudogene TRBV3-2) with TRBJ2-1; 15 positions agree with TRBD2. The CDR3 loop spans 18 amino acids. Germline CDR1 reads LGHDT; CDR2 reads YNNKEL (reference sequence). V was pared by 0 bases and J by 8 bases, with 8 bases of the junction left unmatched. The CDR3 is CASSQDWGLAGGRDEQFF. The CDR3 DNA is TGTGCCAGCAGCCAAGATTGGGGACTAGCGGGAGGTCGGGATGAGCAGTTCTTC.

This chain connects TRBV7-8 to TRBJ2-7; TRBD2 matches at 7 bases. CDR3 length: 14 residues. V was clipped by 1 base and J by 2 bases; unmatched bases: 2. The germline CDR1 and CDR2 sequences are SGHVS and FQNEAQ. DNA for the CDR3: TGTGCCAGCAGCTTAGGGGGGGGACCCTACGAGCAGTACTTC. Translating gives CASSLGGGPYEQYF.

This clone was seen just once. This chain links TRBV11-2 with TRBJ1-1; D uncertain. The CDR3 loop spans 17 amino acids. The germline CDR1 and CDR2 sequences are SGHAT and FQNNGV. V lost 0 bases and J 4 bases, leaving 18 bases between the germline ends. The CDR3 is CASSLDYSGSRATEAFF. CDR3 nucleotide sequence: TGTGCCAGCAGCTTAGATTATAGCGGGTCCCGGGCCACTGAAGCTTTCTTT.

V is TRBV2 and J is TRBJ2-7; 7 nucleotides align to TRBD1. V was pared by 1 base and J by 4 bases, with 7 bases of the junction left unmatched. This CDR3 is 15 amino acids long. The germline V gene encodes CDR1 SNHLY and CDR2 FYNNEI. The CDR3: CASSEVRRQGYEQYF. The CDR3 DNA is TGTGCCAGCAGTGAAGTGAGGAGACAGGGATACGAGCAGTACTTC.

J is TRBJ1-1 and V is TRBV2, with TRBD1 matching 7 bases. This CDR3 has 14 residues. With 6 bases clipped from V and 5 bases from J, the junction kept 9 bases outside the gene matches. Germline loops: CDR1 SNHLY, CDR2 FYNNEI. CDR3 sequence: CASSLTGYTTEAFF. The CDR3 region has the DNA TGTGCCAGCAGCCTGACAGGGTACACGACTGAAGCTTTCTTT.

The CDR3 here is CASSFSGTSGSYEQYF. CDR3 sequence (DNA): TGTGCCAGCAGTTTTTCCGGGACTAGCGGGAGCTACGAGCAGTACTTC. V is TRBV6-5 and J is TRBJ2-7; 14 bases are shared with TRBD2. The junction had 5 bases not matched to a gene; V was cut back by 4 bases and J by 3 bases. The germline gives CDR1 MNHEY, CDR2 SVGAGI. CDR3 length equals 16 residues.